This note documents a single TCR beta chain sequence. Under the authors' procedure: How many nucleated cells were present was estimated from reference gene primer amplification. Using immunoSEQ multiplex PCR, the repertoire was profiled, and TCRdb retains in-frame clones only, with some absent. D and trimming were read from the DNA, whereas the V and J calls and clone size are those reported in that table. Seen here are some 150,000 clones, roughly four fifths observed once, and the top ten hold 1.5% to 2%. This sample was taken from a study of blood T cell repertoires in COVID-19. The overall study: Spain, Italy and the United States supplied samples that represented acute and convalescent COVID-19. PBMCs, B-cell-depleted T cells, or T cells were the source of the cDNA or gDNA that made up the material.

Trimming stripped 0 bases from V and 6 bases from J, with 16 bases between. Germline CDR1 and CDR2: LNHNV and YYDKDF (reference sequence). The length of the CDR3 is 16 residues. Specimen: peripheral blood. The chain employs TRBV15 and TRBJ2-3, with D maybe TRBD2 (5 bases). The origin of this receptor is an elderly man with acute or convalescent COVID-19. CDR3 loop: CATSRDRGPAGDTQYF. The CDR3 DNA follows: TGTGCCACCAGCAGAGATAGAGGGCCCGCTGGGGATACGCAGTATTTT.